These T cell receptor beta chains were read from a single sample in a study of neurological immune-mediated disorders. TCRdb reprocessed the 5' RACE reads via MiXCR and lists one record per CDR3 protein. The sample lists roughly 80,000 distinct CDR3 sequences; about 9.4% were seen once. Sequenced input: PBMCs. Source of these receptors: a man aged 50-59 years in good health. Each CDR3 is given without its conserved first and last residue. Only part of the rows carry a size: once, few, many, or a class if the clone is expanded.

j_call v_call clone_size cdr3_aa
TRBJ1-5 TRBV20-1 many SAGISNQPQH
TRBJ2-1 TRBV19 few ASSILYRAGVIYEQF
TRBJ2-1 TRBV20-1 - SVETGTIYNEQF
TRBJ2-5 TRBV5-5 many ASSLLSGREETQY
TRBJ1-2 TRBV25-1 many ASRKGGSSYGYT
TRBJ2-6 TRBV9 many ASMGGDGSGANVLT
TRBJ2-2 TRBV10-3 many AIKTGAANTGELF
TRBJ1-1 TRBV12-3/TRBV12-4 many ASSLTPTGNTEAF
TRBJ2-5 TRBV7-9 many ASSLGGWETQY
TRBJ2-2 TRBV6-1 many ASRSRGGGGTGELF
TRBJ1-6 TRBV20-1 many SATGGQGNSPLH
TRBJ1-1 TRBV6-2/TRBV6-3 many ASTYLGDTEAF
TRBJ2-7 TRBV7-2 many ASSRLASSYEQY
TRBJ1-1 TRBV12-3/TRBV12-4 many ASRVHMNTEAF
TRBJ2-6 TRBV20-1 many SARGDRGEAGGWRTGANVLT
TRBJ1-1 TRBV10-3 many AISELSQGNTEAF
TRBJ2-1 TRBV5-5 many ASSQTSGSYNEQF
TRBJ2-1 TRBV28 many ASSLGLAGGLSYNEQF
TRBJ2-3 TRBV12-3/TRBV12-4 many ATGMTGSDTQY
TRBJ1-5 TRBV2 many ASRDDRVNQPQH
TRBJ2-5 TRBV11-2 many ASRTKGLLLETQY
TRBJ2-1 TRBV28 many ASSLVLAGGSNEQF
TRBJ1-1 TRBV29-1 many SVDERTGDTEAF
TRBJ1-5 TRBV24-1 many ATSRGSNQPQH
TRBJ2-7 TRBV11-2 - ASSFTWTTPYEQY
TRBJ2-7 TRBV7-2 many ASSLMSGGKDEQY
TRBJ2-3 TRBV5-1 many ASSLGQGSDTQY
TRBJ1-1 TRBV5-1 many ASSTRTGGLAEAF
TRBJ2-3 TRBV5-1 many ASSLGQGMTDTQY
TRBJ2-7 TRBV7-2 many ASSITGGGREQY
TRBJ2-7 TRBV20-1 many SARDDSGIIYEQY
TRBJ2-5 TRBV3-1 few ASSLGLAETQY
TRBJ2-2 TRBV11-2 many ASTPGPGQGNTGELF
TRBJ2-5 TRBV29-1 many SVERGNFVQETQY
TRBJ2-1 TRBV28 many ASSSGTVYNEQF
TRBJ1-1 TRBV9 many ASSAGQGKHSQAF